Below, one T cell receptor (beta chain) is given with its context. Germline CDR1 and CDR2: MGHDK and SYGVNS. The CDR3 has 17 amino acids. V was pared by 4 bases and J by 1 base, with 8 bases of the junction left unmatched. Authors' analysis steps: Reference gene primer amplification in the assay estimated nucleated cell counts. Using immunoSEQ multiplex PCR, the repertoire was profiled, and TCRdb retains in-frame clones only, with some absent. D and trimming were read from the DNA, whereas the V and J calls and clone size are those reported in that table. The sample has some 350,000 clones, around 80% seen once; the top ten hold approximately 3%. This sample is part of a study of blood T cell repertoires in COVID-19. Looking at the study overall: COVID-19 samples collected from the United States, Italy and Spain covered acute and convalescent phases.

J is TRBJ2-3 and V is TRBV25-1, with 10 bases that match TRBD2. Material for sequencing was peripheral blood. The clonotype comes from a young man with active or convalescent COVID-19. The CDR3 here is CASSALTSGWGTDTQYF. CDR3 DNA sequence: TGTGCCAGCAGTGCCTTGACTAGCGGGTGGGGCACAGATACGCAGTATTTT.